Sequencing of this T cell receptor (beta chain) was carried out in a study of blood T cell repertoires in COVID-19. Study-wide context: Some COVID-19 samples were acute and others convalescent; all came from the United States, Italy and Spain. Nucleic acid was either cDNA or gDNA, and it came from T cells, B-cell-depleted T cells, or PBMCs.

Clones were read by immunoSEQ multiplex PCR, and TCRdb kept only the in-frame ones, dropping some. The data hold some 500,000 clones, with roughly 89% observed a single time. The Seattle site enrolled patients during active infection and followed them longitudinally. Germline CDR1 is SGHNT and CDR2 is YYREEE (reference sequence). The length of the CDR3 is 12 residues. V was pared by 7 bases and J by 7 bases, with 14 bases between. J is TRBJ1-1 and V is TRBV5-4; D remains unclear. This TCR derives from a woman between 50 and 59 years old with COVID-19, enrolled during active disease. Source material: peripheral blood. The CDR3 region is CASAGAGNEAFF. The CDR3 DNA reads TGTGCCAGCGCCGGAGCGGGGAATGAAGCTTTCTTT.